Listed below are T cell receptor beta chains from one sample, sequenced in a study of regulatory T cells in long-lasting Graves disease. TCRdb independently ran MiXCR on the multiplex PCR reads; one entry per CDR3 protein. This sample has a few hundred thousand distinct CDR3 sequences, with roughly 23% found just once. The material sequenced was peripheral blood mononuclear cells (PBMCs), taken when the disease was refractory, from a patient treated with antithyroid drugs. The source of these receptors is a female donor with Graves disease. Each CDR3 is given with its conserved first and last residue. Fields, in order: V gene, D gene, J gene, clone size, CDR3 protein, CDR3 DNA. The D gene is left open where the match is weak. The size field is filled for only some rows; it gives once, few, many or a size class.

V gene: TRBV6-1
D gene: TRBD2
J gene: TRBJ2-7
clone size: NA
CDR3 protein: CASGVPGLVYEQYF
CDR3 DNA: TGTGCCAGCGGGGTTCCGGGACTAGTATACGAGCAGTACTTC

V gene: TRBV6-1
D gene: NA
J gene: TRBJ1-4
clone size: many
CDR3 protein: CASSEGGFRKLFF
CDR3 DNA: TGTGCCAGCAGTGAAGGCGGTTTTAGAAAACTGTTTTTT

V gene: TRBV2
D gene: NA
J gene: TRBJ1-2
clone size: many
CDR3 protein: CASSLDRTAYGYTF
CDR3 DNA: TGTGCCAGCAGTTTAGACAGGACGGCCTATGGCTACACCTTC

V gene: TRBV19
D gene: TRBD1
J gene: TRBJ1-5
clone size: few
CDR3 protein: CASSGGQSNQPQHF
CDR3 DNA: TGTGCCAGTAGTGGGGGACAGAGCAATCAGCCCCAGCATTTT

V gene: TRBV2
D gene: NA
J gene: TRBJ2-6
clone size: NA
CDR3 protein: CASYIVEPYSGANVLTF
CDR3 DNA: TGTGCCAGCTATATCGTGGAACCCTACTCTGGGGCCAACGTCCTGACTTTC

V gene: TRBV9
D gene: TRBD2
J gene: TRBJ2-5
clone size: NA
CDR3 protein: CASSGGLAGGPQETQYF
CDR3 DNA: TGTGCCAGCAGCGGAGGACTAGCGGGAGGACCTCAAGAGACCCAGTACTTC

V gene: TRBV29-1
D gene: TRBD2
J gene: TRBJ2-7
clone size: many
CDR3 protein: CSVRDGRGGYEQYF
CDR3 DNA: TGCAGCGTCCGGGACGGCCGCGGGGGCTACGAGCAGTACTTC

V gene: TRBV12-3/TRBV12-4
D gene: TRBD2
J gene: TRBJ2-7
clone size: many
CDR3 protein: CASSWTSGRQYF
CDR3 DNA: TGTGCCAGCAGTTGGACTAGCGGGAGGCAGTACTTC

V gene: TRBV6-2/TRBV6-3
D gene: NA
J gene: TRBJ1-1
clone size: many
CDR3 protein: CASSEARRLTEAFF
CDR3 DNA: TGTGCCAGCAGTGAAGCAAGGAGGTTGACTGAAGCTTTCTTT

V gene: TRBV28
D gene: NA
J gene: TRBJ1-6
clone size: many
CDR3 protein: CASSKLGTGNSPLHF
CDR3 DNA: TGTGCCAGCAGCAAGCTCGGGACGGGAAATTCACCCCTCCACTTT

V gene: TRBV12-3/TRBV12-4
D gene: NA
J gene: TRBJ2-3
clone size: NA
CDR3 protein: CASSRQESTDTQYF
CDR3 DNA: TGTGCCAGCAGTCGACAGGAGAGCACAGATACGCAGTATTTT

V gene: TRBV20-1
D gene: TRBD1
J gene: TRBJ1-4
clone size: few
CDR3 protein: CSASRDSNEKLFF
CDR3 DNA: TGCAGTGCTAGTAGGGACAGTAATGAAAAACTGTTTTTT

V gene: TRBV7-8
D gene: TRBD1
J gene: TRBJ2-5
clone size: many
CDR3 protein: CASSLELGVGGQGARETQYF
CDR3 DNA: TGTGCCAGCAGCTTAGAGTTAGGGGTTGGTGGACAGGGGGCGAGGGAGACCCAGTACTTC

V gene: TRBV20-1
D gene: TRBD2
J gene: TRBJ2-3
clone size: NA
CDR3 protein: CSVETSGTDTQYF
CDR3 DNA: TGCAGTGTTGAGACTAGCGGCACAGATACGCAGTATTTT

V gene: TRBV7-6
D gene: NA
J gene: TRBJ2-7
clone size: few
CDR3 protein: CASSADSRRPYEQYF
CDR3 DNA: TGTGCCAGCAGCGCCGATTCCAGACGACCCTACGAGCAGTACTTC

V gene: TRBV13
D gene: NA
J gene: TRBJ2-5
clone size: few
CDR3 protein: CASSSFLRGGAQTQYF
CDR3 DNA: TGTGCCAGCAGCTCCTTCCTCAGGGGGGGCGCGCAGACCCAGTACTTC

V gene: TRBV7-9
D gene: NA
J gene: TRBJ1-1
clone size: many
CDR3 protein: CASSLTGGLNTEAFF
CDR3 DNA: TGTGCCAGCAGTTTAACCGGGGGGCTGAACACTGAAGCTTTCTTT

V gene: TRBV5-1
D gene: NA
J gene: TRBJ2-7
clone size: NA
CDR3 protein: CASSLGAPSYEQYF
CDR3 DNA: TGCGCCAGCAGCTTGGGGGCACCGTCCTACGAGCAGTACTTC

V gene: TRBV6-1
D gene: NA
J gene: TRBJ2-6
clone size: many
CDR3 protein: CASSEPYPSSGANVLTF
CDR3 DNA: TGTGCCAGCAGTGAACCCTATCCTTCCTCTGGGGCCAACGTCCTGACTTTC

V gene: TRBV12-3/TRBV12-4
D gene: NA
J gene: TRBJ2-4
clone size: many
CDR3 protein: CASSFMNIQYF
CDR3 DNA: TGTGCCAGCAGTTTTATGAACATTCAGTACTTC

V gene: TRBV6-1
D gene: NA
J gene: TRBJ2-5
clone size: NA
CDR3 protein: CASSEDRAWQETQYF
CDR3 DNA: TGTGCCAGCAGTGAAGACAGGGCTTGGCAAGAGACCCAGTACTTC

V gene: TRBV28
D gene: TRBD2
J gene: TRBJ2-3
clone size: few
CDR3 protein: CASRPGTSGRRRGTQYF
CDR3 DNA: TGTGCCAGCAGGCCCGGGACTAGCGGGAGGCGCCGCGGCACGCAGTATTTT

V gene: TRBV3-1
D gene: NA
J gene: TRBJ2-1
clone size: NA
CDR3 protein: CASSQEGPSANEQFF
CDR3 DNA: TGTGCCAGCAGCCAAGAGGGACCATCTGCCAATGAGCAGTTCTTC

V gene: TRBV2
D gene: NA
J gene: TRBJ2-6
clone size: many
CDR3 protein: CASSDFRNSGANVLTF
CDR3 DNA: TGTGCCAGCAGTGACTTCAGGAATTCTGGGGCCAACGTCCTGACTTTC

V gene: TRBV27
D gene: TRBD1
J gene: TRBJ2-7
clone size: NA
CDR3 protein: CASSPGTGMNYEQYF
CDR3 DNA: TGTGCCAGCAGTCCCGGGACAGGTATGAACTACGAGCAGTACTTC

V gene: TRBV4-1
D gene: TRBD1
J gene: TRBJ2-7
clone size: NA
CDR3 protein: CASSRQDPRQGAHEQYF
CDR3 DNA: TGCGCCAGCAGCCGACAAGATCCGAGACAGGGGGCCCACGAGCAGTACTTC

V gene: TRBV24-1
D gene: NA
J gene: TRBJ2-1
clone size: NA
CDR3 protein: CATGANNEQFF
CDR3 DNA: TGTGCCACCGGCGCTAACAATGAGCAGTTCTTC

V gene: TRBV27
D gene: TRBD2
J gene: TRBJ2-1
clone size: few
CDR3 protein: CASSLGGSSNEQFF
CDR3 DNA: TGTGCCAGCAGTTTAGGCGGGAGCAGCAATGAGCAGTTCTTC

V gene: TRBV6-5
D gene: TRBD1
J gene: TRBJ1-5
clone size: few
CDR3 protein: CASSYDPQGRNQPQHF
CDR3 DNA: TGTGCCAGCAGTTACGACCCACAGGGGCGGAATCAGCCCCAGCATTTT

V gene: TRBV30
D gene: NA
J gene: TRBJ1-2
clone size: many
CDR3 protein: CAWSVGIGYTF
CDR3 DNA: TGTGCCTGGAGTGTCGGGATAGGCTACACCTTC

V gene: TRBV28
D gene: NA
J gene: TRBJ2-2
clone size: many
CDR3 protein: CASSHRTSNTGELFF
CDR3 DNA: TGTGCCAGCAGCCACCGGACTTCGAACACCGGGGAGCTGTTTTTT

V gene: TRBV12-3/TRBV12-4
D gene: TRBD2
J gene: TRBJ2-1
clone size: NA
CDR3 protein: CASSLQLAGVGEQFF
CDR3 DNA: TGTGCCAGCAGCCTCCAACTAGCGGGAGTTGGAGAGCAGTTCTTC

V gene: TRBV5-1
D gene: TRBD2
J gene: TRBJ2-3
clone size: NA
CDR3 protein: CASSTTSGGSSTDTQYF
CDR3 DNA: TGCGCCAGCAGCACAACTAGCGGGGGATCTAGCACAGATACGCAGTATTTT

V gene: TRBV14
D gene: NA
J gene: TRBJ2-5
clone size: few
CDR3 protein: CASSQGFDSNQETQYF
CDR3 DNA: TGTGCCAGCAGCCAAGGTTTCGACTCGAACCAAGAGACCCAGTACTTC

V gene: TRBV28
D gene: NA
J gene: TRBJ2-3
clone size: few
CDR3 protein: CASSHRDMFTDTQYF
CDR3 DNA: TGTGCCAGCAGCCACCGGGACATGTTCACAGATACGCAGTATTTT

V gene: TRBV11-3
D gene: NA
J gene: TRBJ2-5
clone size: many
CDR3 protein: CASSMGPVETQYF
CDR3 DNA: TGTGCCAGCAGCATGGGGCCCGTGGAGACCCAGTACTTC

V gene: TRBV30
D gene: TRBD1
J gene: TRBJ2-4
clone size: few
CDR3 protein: CAWSRGTGVKNIQYF
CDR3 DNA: TGTGCCTGGAGCCGTGGGACAGGGGTAAAAAACATTCAGTACTTC

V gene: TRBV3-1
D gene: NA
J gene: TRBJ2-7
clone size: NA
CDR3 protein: CASSLRTATYEQYF
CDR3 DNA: TGTGCCAGCAGCCTAAGGACAGCGACCTACGAGCAGTACTTC

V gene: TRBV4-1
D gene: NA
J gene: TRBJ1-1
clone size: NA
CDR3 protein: CASSQDNGVNTEAFF
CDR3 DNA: TGCGCCAGCAGCCAAGATAATGGAGTGAACACTGAAGCTTTCTTT

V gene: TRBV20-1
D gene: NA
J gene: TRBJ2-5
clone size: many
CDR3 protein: CSASLGLETQYF
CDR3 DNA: TGCAGTGCTAGTCTCGGACTAGAGACCCAGTACTTC

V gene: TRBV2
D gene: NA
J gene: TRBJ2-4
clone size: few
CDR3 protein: CASSELDGAKNIQYF
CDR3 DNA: TGTGCCAGCAGTGAATTAGACGGAGCCAAAAACATTCAGTACTTC

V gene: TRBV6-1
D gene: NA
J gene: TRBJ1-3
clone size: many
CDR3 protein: CAAPPGGVPGNTIYF
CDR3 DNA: TGTGCCGCCCCCCCAGGAGGGGTCCCTGGAAACACCATATATTTT

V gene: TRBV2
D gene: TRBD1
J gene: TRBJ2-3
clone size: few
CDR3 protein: CASSEAADRGPTDTQYF
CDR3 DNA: TGTGCCAGCAGTGAAGCAGCTGACAGGGGACCCACAGATACGCAGTATTTT

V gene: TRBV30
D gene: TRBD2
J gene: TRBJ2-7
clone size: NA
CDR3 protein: CALQGSGSREQYF
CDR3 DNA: TGTGCCTTACAAGGTAGCGGGAGTCGGGAGCAGTACTTC

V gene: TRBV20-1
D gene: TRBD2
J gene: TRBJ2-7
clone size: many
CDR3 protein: CSASSGRTPYEQYF
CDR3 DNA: TGCAGTGCTAGTAGCGGGAGAACTCCCTACGAGCAGTACTTC